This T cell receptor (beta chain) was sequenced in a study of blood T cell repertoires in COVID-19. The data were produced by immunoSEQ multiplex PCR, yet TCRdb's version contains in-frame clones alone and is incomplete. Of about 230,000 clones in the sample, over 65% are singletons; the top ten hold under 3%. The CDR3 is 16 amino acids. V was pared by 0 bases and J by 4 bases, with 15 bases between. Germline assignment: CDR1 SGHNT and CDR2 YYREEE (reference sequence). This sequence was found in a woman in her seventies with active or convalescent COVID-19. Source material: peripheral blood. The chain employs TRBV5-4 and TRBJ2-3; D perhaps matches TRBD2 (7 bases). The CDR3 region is CASSLAGWGGPDTQYF. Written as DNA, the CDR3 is TGTGCCAGCAGCTTGGCGGGGTGGGGGGGCCCAGATACGCAGTATTTT.